The present TCR beta chain was sequenced within a study of T cell clonotyping in hematopoietic cell transplantation. As regards this clone: Antigen unknown.

The V and J ends lost 4 bases and 9 bases respectively, with 14 bases between them. There are 13 residues in the CDR3. Looked up from germline, CDR1 is SGHTS and CDR2 is YDEGEE. Whole-study results and caveats: After transplant, recipient diversity fell while pathologically expanded clonotypes grew through day 180.

Data came from immunoSEQ multiplex PCR; TCRdb stores just in-frame clones and leaves some out. The sample contains 25,000 to 30,000 clones, 85% to 95% of which appear only once. This sample's time point: recipient sample about 28 days before transplant, after cytoreduction. This chain links TRBV5-8 with TRBJ1-5; no clear D gene. Material: peripheral blood mononuclear cells, obtained before stem cell transplant. This TCR was sampled from a man in his fifties or sixties with acute myeloid leukemia. Some clones in this sample may be carry-over from other donors' samples. The CDR3 loop is CASSNLKGLPQHF. The CDR3 DNA reads TGTGCCAGCAGCAATTTGAAGGGCTTGCCCCAGCATTTT.